This T cell receptor (beta chain) was captured in a study of T cell repertoires and leukemia-associated antigens (dated by TCRdb to between 2018 and 2021). A note on the overall study: Per sample, about 5.1 to 6.6 million read pairs and about 3.3 to 5.0 million effective reads were obtained, for 16 million or so effective reads in total. Using in vitro peptide stimulation of healthy T cells, the study sought to determine the antigen recognized by a TCR Vbeta21 clone earlier detected in CML patients. The full study reports these points: The antigen specificity and function of the expanded clones were not directly tested, and further investigation of both was required. Across the four groups, there were no significant differences in the numbers of Vbeta genes (roughly 60), Jbeta genes (about 14), VDJ rearrangements, or unique CDR3s.

Total RNA was extracted from the cultured T cells with TRIzol reagent. 5' rapid amplification of cDNA ends (5'RACE) was the method used to amplify TCRbeta libraries from the RNA. Before sequencing, library concentration and integrity were assessed using Qubit, an Agilent instrument, and quantitative PCR. A commercial service provider sequenced the qualified libraries on Illumina HiSeq or MiSeq. The original pipeline was this. TCR sequences in each sample were identified with MiXCR version 1.8.2. For a clone to count as qualified, its CDR3 had to be longer than four amino acids, its nucleotide length had to be in-frame, and the clone could not contain a stop codon. A read containing the complete CDR3 structure was counted as an effective read. RT-PCR with 24 Vbeta primers, GeneScan spectratyping, and Sanger sequencing were used to validate the expanded clones. Through fastp at Q25 and MiXCR, TCRdb rebuilt clones from the public reads, retaining in-frame beta chains. Entries that share a CDR3 protein sequence are merged under the most common genes and DNA. The V and J calls were not made by the authors but by TCRdb's processing. The sample data list roughly 10,000 distinct CDR3 sequences, and approximately 40% of these were observed just once. The top ten clonotypes cover roughly 50% of the sample.

With respect to this clonotype: It has no known antigen specificity. Base qualities are not at hand, and no much larger clone is one base apart.

Reading from cysteine to phenylalanine, the CDR3 counts 15 amino acids. Of the read, only the CDR3 DNA is kept; its 45 bases are in frame from base 1. Between the V and J ends, shortened by 4 bases and 3 bases respectively, the junction contains 14 bases. Via the germline V gene, CDR1 is SGHRS and CDR2 YFSETQ. As a first step, the CD3+ T cells were left to rest overnight in RPMI 1640 lacking fetal bovine serum, at about 2.5 million cells/mL. CD3+ T cells were isolated from PBMCs with MACS immunomagnetic beads following the manufacturer's instructions. The sequence was collected from a female donor in good health. The specimen was CD3+ T cells sorted from blood and cultured. Recombination connected TRBV5-1 to TRBJ2-1; TRBD2 is a possible D gene, resting on 5 matching bases. The sequenced DNA is TGCGCCAGCAGCCCGGGTCGGGGTTTCTACAATGAGCAGTTCTTC. Its amino acids are CASSPGRGFYNEQFF.